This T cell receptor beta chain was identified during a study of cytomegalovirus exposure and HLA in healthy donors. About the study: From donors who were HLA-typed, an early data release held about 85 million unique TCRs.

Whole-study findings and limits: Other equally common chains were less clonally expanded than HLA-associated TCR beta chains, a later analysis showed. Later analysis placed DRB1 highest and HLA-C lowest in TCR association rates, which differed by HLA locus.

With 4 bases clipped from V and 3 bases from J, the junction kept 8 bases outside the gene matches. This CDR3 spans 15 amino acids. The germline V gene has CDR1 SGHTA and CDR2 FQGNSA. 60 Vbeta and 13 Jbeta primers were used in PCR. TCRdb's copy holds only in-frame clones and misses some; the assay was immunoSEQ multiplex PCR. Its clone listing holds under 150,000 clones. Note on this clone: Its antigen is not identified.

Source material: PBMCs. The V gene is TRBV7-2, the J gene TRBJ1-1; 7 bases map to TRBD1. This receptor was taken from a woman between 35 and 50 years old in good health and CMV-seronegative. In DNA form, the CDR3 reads TGTGCCAGCAGCTCATCGACAGGGACCTACACTGAAGCTTTCTTT. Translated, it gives CASSSSTGTYTEAFF.